Included here is one T cell receptor (beta chain) sequence, with context. Only in-frame clones appear in the TCRdb table, and some are missing; sequencing was by immunoSEQ multiplex PCR. The sample includes over 85,000 clones, around 96% of them seen just once. This sample is part of a study of technical replicates of blood from several donors. The junction had 5 bases not matched to a gene; V was cut back by 6 bases and J by 5 bases. This CDR3 contains 13 residues. Germline V CDR1 and CDR2: MGHDK, SYGVNS. The receptor comes from a human donor in good health. The chain links TRBV25-1 to TRBJ2-7; 9 bases map to TRBD1. The sample comprised T cells isolated from PBMCs. The CDR3 DNA reads TGTGCCAGCAGGGACAGGGGTTACCACGAGCAGTACTTC. Translating gives CASRDRGYHEQYF.